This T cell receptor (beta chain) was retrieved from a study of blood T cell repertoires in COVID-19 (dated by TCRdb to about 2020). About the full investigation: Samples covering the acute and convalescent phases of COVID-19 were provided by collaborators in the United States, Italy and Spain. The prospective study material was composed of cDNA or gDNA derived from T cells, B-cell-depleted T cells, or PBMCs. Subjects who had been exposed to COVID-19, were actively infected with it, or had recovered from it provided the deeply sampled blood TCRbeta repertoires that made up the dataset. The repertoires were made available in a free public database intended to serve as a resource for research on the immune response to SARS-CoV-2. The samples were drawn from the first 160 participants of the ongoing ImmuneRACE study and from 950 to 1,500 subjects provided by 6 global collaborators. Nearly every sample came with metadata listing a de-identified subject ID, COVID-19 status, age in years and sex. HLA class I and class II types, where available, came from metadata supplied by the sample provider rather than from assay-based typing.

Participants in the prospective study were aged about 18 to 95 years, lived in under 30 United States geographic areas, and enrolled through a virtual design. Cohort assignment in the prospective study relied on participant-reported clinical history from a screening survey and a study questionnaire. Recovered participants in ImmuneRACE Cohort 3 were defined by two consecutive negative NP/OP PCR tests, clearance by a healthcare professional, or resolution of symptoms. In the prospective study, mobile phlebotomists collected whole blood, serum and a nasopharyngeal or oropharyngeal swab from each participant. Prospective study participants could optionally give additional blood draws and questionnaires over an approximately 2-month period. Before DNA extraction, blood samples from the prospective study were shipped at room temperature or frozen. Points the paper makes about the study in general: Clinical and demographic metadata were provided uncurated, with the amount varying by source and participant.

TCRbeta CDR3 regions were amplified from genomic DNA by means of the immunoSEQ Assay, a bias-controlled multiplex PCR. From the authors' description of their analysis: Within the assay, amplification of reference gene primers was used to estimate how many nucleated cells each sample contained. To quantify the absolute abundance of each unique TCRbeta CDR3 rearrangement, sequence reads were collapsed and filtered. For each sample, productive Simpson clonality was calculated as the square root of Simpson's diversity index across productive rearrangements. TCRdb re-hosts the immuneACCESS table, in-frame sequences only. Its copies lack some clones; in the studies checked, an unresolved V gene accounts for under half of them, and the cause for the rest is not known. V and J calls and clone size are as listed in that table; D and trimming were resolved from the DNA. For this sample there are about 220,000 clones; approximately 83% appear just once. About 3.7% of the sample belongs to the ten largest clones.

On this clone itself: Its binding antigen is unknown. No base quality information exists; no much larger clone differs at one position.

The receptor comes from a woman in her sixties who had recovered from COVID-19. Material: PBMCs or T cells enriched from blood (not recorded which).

The nucleotide sequence is given as TGTGCCAGCAGCCAAGTTCAGGGCACTGAAGCTTTCTTT. Its protein is CASSQVQGTEAFF. The receptor chain draws on TRBV3-1 (or the pseudogene TRBV3-2) and TRBJ1-1; matching of 5 bases hints at TRBD1 as the D gene. V sheds 1 base and J sheds 4 bases, leaving 7 bases between their ends. The CDR3 spans 13 residues, from the cysteine through the phenylalanine. The kept DNA is CDR3 alone, 39 bases in frame from the first base. In the germline V gene (reference sequence), CDR1 corresponds to LGHDT and CDR2 to YNNKEL.